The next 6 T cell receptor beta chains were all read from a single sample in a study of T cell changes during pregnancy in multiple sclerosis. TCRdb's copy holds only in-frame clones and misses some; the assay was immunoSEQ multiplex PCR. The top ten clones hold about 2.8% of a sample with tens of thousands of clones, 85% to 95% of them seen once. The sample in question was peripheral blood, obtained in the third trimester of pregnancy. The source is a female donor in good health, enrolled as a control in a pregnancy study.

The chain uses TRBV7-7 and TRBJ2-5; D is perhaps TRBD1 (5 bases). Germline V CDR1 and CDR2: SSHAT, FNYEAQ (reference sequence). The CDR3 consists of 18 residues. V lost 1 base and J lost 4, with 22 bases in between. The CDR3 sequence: CASSLGSRVGRFGETQYF. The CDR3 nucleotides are TGTGCCAGCAGCTTAGGATCCAGGGTTGGTCGGTTTGGAGAGACCCAGTACTTC.

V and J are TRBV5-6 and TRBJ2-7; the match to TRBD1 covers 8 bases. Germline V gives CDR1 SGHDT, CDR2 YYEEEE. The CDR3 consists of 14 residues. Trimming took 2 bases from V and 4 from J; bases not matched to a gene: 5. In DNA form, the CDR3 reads TGTGCCAGCAGCTTTGGACAGGGAAAATACGAGCAGTACTTC. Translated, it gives CASSFGQGKYEQYF.

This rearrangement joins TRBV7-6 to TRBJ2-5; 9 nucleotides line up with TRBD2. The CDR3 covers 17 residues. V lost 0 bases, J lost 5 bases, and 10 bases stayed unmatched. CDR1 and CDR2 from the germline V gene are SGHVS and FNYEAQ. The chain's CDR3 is CASSLAWLAGTGETQYF. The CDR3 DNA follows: TGTGCCAGCAGCTTAGCTTGGCTAGCGGGGACTGGGGAGACCCAGTACTTC.

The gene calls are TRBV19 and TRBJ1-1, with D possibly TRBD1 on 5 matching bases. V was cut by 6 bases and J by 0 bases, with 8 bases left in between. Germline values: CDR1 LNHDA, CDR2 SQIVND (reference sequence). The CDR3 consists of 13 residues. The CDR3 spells CASRTGVNTEAFF. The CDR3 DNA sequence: TGTGCCAGTAGGACGGGGGTGAACACTGAAGCTTTCTTT.

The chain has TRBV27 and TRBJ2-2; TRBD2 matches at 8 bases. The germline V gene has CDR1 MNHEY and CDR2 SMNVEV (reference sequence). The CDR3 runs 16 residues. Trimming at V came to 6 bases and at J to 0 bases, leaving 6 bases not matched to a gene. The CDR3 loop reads CASRRTSGANTGELFF. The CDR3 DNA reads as TGTGCCAGCAGGCGCACTAGCGGCGCGAACACCGGGGAGCTGTTTTTT.

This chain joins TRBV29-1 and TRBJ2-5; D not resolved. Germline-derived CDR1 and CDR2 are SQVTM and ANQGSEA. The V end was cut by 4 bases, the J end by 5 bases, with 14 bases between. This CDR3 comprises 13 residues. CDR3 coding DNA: TGCAGCGTTGTTCCCCCCGCACAGGAGACCCAGTACTTC. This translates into CSVVPPAQETQYF.